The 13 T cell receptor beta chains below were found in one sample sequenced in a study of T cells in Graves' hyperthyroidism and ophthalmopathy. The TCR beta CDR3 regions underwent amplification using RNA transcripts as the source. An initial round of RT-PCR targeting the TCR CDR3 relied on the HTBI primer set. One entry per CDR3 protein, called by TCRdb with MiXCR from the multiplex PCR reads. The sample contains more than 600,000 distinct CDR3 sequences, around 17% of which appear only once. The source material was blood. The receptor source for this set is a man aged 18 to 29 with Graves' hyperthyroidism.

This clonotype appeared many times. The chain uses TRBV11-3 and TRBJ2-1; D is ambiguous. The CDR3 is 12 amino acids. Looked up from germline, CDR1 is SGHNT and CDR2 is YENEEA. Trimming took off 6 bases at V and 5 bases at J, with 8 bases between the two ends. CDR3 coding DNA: TGTGCCAGCAGGATGACGCACAATGAGCAGTTCTTC. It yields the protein CASRMTHNEQFF.

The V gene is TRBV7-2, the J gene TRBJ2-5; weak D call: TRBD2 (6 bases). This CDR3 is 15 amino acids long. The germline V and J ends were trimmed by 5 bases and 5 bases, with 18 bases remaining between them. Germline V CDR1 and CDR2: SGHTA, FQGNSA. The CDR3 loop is CASSTGLRREETQYF. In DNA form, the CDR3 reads TGTGCCAGCAGCACGGGACTCCGCCGGGAGGAGACCCAGTACTTC. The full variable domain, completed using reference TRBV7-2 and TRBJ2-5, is GAGVSQSPSNKVTEKGKDVELRCDPISGHTALYWYRQSLGQGLEFLIYFQGNSAPDKSGLPSDRFSAERTGGSVSTLTIQRTQQEDSAVYLCASSTGLRREETQYFGPGTRLLVL.

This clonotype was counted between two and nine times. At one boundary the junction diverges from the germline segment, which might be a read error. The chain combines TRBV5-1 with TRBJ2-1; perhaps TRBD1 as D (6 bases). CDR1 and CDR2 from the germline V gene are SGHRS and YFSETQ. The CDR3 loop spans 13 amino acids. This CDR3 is CASSLEAGVEQLF. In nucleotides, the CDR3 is TGCGCCAGCAGCTTGGAGGCAGGGGTTGAGCAGCTCTTC.

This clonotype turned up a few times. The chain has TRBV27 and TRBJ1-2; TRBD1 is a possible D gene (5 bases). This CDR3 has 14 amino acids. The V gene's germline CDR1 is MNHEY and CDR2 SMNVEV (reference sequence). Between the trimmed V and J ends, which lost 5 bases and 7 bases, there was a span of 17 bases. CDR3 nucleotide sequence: TGTGCCAGCAGTGGGGGTCATGGAGGGGTTGGCTACACCTTC. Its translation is CASSGGHGGVGYTF.

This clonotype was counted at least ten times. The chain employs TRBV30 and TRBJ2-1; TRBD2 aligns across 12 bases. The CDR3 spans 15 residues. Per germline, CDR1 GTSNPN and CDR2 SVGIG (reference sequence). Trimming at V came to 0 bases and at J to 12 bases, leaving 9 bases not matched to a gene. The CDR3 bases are TGTGCCTGGAGTGTAACTAGCGGGAGGTATGGGAGGCAGTTCTTC. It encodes CAWSVTSGRYGRQFF.

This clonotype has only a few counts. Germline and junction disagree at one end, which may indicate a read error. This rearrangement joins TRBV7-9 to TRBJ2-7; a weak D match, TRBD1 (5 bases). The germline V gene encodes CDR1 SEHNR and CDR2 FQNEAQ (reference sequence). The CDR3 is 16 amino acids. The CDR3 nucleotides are TGCGCCAGCAGCCAAGGATTGAGGACGACAGCCTACGAGCAGTACTTC. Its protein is CASSQGLRTTAYEQYF.

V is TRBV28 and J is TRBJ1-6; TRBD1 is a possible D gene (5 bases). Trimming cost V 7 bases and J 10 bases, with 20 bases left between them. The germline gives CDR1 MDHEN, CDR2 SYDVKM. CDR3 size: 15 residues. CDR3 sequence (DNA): TGTGCCAGCACTCTTGGGGCAGGCCCTAGGTCACCCCTCCACTTT. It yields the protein CASTLGAGPRSPLHF.

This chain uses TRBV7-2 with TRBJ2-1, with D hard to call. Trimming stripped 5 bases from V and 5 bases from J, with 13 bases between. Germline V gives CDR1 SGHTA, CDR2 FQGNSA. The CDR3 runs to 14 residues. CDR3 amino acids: CASSQEGPHNEQFF. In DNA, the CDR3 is TGTGCCAGCAGCCAAGAAGGGCCTCACAATGAGCAGTTCTTC.

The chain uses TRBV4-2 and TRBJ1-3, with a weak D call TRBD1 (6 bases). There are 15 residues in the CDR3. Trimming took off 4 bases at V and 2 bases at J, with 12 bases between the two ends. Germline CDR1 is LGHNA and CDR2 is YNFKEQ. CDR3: CASSRPGQTGNTIYF. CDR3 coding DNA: TGTGCCAGCAGCCGACCGGGACAAACTGGAAACACCATATATTTT.

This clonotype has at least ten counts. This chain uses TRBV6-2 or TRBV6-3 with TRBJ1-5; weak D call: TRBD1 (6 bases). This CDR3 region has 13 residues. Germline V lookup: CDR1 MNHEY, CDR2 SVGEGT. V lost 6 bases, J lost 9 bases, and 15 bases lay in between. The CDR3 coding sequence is TGTGCCAGCAGGCCCGACAGGCTCAGGCCCCAGCATTTT. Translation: CASRPDRLRPQHF.

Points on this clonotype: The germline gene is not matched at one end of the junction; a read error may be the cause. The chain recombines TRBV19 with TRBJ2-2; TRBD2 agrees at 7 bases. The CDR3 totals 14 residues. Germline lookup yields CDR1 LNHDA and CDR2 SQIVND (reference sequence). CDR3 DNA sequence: TGTGCCAGTAGTTGGCGGGAGAACACCGGGGAGCTGCTTTTT. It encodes CASSWRENTGELLF.

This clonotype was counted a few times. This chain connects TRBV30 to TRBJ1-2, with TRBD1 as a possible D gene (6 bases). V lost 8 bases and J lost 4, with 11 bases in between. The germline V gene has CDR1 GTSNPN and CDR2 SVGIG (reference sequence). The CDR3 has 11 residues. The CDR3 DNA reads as TGTGCCGAGGGGGAATTCTATGGCTACACCTTC. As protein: CAEGEFYGYTF.

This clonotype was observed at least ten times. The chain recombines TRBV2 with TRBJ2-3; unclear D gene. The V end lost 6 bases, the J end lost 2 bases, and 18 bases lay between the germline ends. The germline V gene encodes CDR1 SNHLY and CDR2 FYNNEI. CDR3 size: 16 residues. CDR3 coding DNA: TGTGCCAGCAGCGCCAACCCCTTGCCACTCACAGATACGCAGTATTTT. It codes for CASSANPLPLTDTQYF.